This T cell receptor beta chain was sequenced in a study of cytomegalovirus exposure and HLA in healthy donors. At the level of the study: Genotyping of some 400 donors showed that approximately 83% belonged to the Caucasian-associated ancestry cluster. Study conclusions and caveats: HLA restriction was apparent for most CMV-associated TCR beta chains in a later analysis. Most subjects had HLA-A and HLA-B alleles reportedly predicted accurately by TCR beta sequences. As confirmed in vitro, a few CMV-associated chains were specific for CMV antigens.

60 Vbeta and 13 Jbeta primers were used in PCR. The repertoire was sequenced with immunoSEQ multiplex PCR; TCRdb's copy has only in-frame clones and lacks some. The top ten hold 5.3% of the sample, which has about 130,000 clones, roughly 77% seen once. With regard to this clone: Antigen unknown.

Germline lookup yields CDR1 LNHDA and CDR2 SQIVND (reference sequence). The CDR3 is 13 amino acids. The germline V and J ends were trimmed by 6 bases and 5 bases, with 13 bases remaining between them. This clonotype originated in a man between 25 and 39 years old in good health and CMV-seronegative. Material: PBMCs. The chain employs TRBV19 and TRBJ1-2, with D possibly being TRBD1 (6 bases). The CDR3 region is CASRSRGLYGYTF. In nucleotides, the CDR3 is TGTGCCAGTAGGAGCAGGGGTCTATATGGCTACACCTTC.